The 5 T cell receptor beta chains below all came from one sample that was sequenced in a study of OX40 agonist ivuxolimab in advanced cancers. Sequenced by immunoSEQ multiplex PCR; TCRdb stores in-frame clones only, minus some. The sample contains more than 55,000 clones, 81% of which appear only once. The sample in question was CD4+ or CD8+ T cells sorted from blood, obtained in a trial of the OX40 agonist ivuxolimab. The receptors were gathered from an adult with an advanced solid tumor such as melanoma, head and neck, liver or kidney cancer.

This chain links TRBV6-1 with TRBJ2-7, with 9 bases lining up with TRBD2. The CDR3 loop spans 15 amino acids. The trim removed 1 base at V and 3 bases at J, leaving 4 bases unmatched. The V gene's germline CDR1 is MNHNS and CDR2 SASEGT. The CDR3 region is CASSEDPSGIYEQYF. CDR3 nucleotides: TGTGCCAGCAGTGAAGACCCTAGCGGGATCTACGAGCAGTACTTC.

This clone was seen once. The chain recombines TRBV6-1 with TRBJ2-7; D unresolved. The CDR3 contains 15 residues. Germline V lookup: CDR1 MNHNS, CDR2 SASEGT. V was pared by 7 bases and J by 1 base, with 17 bases between. CDR3 nucleotide sequence: TGTGCCAGCAACCTAGGATTGAGCGCTTCCTACGAGCAGTACTTC. Translated, it gives CASNLGLSASYEQYF.

The V gene is TRBV9, the J gene TRBJ2-7; D ambiguous. CDR1 and CDR2 from the germline V gene are SGDLS and YYNGEE. With 0 bases removed from V and 1 base from J, the gap between germline ends came to 8 bases. This CDR3 region has 14 residues. The chain's CDR3 is CASSVDPNSYEQYF. The CDR3 DNA is TGTGCCAGCAGCGTAGACCCAAATTCCTACGAGCAGTACTTC.

This clone was seen once. The gene calls are TRBV27 and TRBJ2-2, with 11 bases fitting TRBD2. J gave up 6 bases and V 6 bases, and 12 bases lay outside the gene matches. CDR1 is MNHEY, CDR2 SMNVEV, per germline (reference sequence). This CDR3 region has 17 residues. CDR3 protein: CASSVTRLAGSAGELFF. The CDR3 coding sequence is TGTGCCAGCAGCGTTACCCGACTAGCGGGATCGGCCGGGGAGCTGTTTTTT.

V gene TRBV5-1 combines with J gene TRBJ2-5, with 8 bases identical to TRBD1. The V gene's germline CDR1 is SGHRS and CDR2 YFSETQ. The V segment lost 2 bases and the J segment 3 bases; nucleotides outside the gene matches: 3. This CDR3 spans 14 amino acids. CDR3 amino acids: CASSLTGGEETQYF. As DNA, the CDR3 is TGCGCCAGCAGCTTAACAGGGGGAGAAGAGACCCAGTACTTC. Variable domain in full (rest from reference TRBV5-1 and TRBJ2-5): KAGVTQTPRYLIKTRGQQVTLSCSPISGHRSVSWYQQTPGQGLQFLFEYFSETQRNKGNFPGRFSGRQFSNSRSEMNVSTLELGDSALYLCASSLTGGEETQYFGPGTRLLVL.